The next 12 T cell receptor beta chains were all read from a single sample in a study of early T cells in non-severe SARS-CoV-2 infection. TCRdb reprocessed the 5' RACE reads with MiXCR, giving one entry per CDR3 protein. The table includes about 110,000 distinct CDR3 sequences, around 10% detected once. What was sequenced was whole blood. The receptors were gathered from an adult who was a healthcare worker with PCR-confirmed SARS-CoV-2 infection or an uninfected control (not recorded which).

The chain uses TRBV7-8 and TRBJ2-2; 14 bases line up with TRBD2. Germline loops: CDR1 SGHVS, CDR2 FQNEAQ. Trimming took 4 bases from V and 3 from J; bases not matched to a gene: 10. CDR3 length equals 19 residues. CDR3 in amino acids: CASSSLVPGLAGDTGELFF. CDR3 DNA: TGTGCCAGCAGCTCACTTGTACCGGGACTAGCGGGGGACACCGGGGAGCTGTTTTTT.

Many counts were recorded for this clonotype. The chain recombines TRBV2 with TRBJ2-5; 7 bases are a match to TRBD2. Germline values: CDR1 SNHLY, CDR2 FYNNEI. The CDR3 consists of 17 residues. V was clipped by 2 bases and J by 7 bases; unmatched bases: 16. The CDR3: CASSESEWGGSGRTQYF. In DNA form, the CDR3 reads TGTGCCAGCAGTGAATCCGAATGGGGGGGGAGTGGGAGGACCCAGTACTTC.

This clonotype was found many times. One end of the junction varies from germline; a read error may be responsible. CDR3: CASSQGTDTQYF. The CDR3 nucleotides are TGTGCCAGCAGTCAAGGCACAGATACGCAGTATTTT. J is TRBJ2-3 and V is TRBV3-1; D is unclear. Germline lookup yields CDR1 LGHDT and CDR2 YNNKEL (reference sequence). The CDR3 spans 12 residues.

This clonotype was counted at least ten times. J is TRBJ2-1 and V is TRBV6-6; TRBD2 is a possible D gene (5 bases). CDR1 and CDR2 from the germline V gene are MNHNY and SVGAGI (reference sequence). The V end was cut by 0 bases, the J end by 2 bases, with 11 bases between. There are 16 residues in the CDR3. The CDR3 here is CASSYSSSGTYNEQFF. Here the CDR3 DNA reads TGTGCCAGCAGTTACTCGTCCTCGGGAACCTACAATGAGCAGTTCTTC.

This chain links TRBV11-2 with TRBJ2-7; possible D gene TRBD1, 6 bases. In germline, CDR1 is SGHAT, CDR2 FQNNGV. The CDR3 is made up of 13 amino acids. V lost 0 bases, J lost 6 bases, and 9 bases lay in between. The CDR3 sequence is CASSLEAGAEQYF. CDR3 DNA: TGTGCCAGCAGCTTAGAGGCAGGGGCCGAGCAGTACTTC.

This clonotype was detected many times. The chain recombines TRBV6-2 or TRBV6-3 with TRBJ2-2, with D possibly TRBD2 on 5 matching bases. This CDR3 comprises 14 residues. The V end was cut by 7 bases, the J end by 3 bases, with 12 bases between. Germline assignment: CDR1 MNHEY and CDR2 SVGEGT. CDR3 DNA sequence: TGTGCCAGCATACCTGGAGGTCACACCGGGGAGCTGTTTTTT. The encoded protein is CASIPGGHTGELFF.

This clonotype came up many times. The genes are TRBV12-3 or TRBV12-4 and TRBJ2-1; possible D gene TRBD2, 6 bases. The CDR3 sequence is 16 residues long. Trimming took off 1 base at V and 8 bases at J, with 18 bases between the two ends. The CDR3 DNA sequence: TGTGCCAGCAGTTTAGAGGCTAGCGTAAGGTCGGATGAGCAGTTCTTC. Translating gives CASSLEASVRSDEQFF.

The table lists this clonotype with a count of one. The V gene is TRBV14, the J gene TRBJ2-7, with D tentatively TRBD1 (6 bases). Germline-derived CDR1 and CDR2 are SGHDN and FVKESK. The CDR3 runs to 15 residues. The ends were cut back, 4 bases at V and 0 bases at J, with 13 bases in the middle. CDR3 sequence reads: CASSPLGAVSYEQYF. The CDR3, as DNA: TGTGCCAGCAGCCCCCTGGGGGCGGTCTCCTACGAGCAGTACTTC.

This clonotype was counted at least ten times. This rearrangement joins TRBV25-1 to TRBJ2-3; possible D gene TRBD2, 5 bases. The V gene lost 6 bases and the J gene lost 2 bases, with 12 bases spanning the gap. CDR1 and CDR2 from the germline V gene are MGHDK and SYGVNS. CDR3 size: 14 residues. The CDR3 DNA sequence: TGTGCCAGCAGCTCCAGCGGATACACAGATACGCAGTATTTT. Its protein is CASSSSGYTDTQYF.

This clonotype has a count of ten or more. V usage is TRBV12-3 or TRBV12-4 and J usage is TRBJ1-5; D is unresolved. Between the trimmed V and J ends, which lost 3 bases and 2 bases, there was a span of 8 bases. The CDR3 contains 14 residues. CDR3 sequence reads: CASSFNGRNQPQHF. CDR3 DNA: TGTGCCAGCAGTTTTAACGGACGCAATCAGCCCCAGCATTTT.

This clonotype was seen at least ten times. The chain joins TRBV6-2 or TRBV6-3 to TRBJ2-1, with D possibly matching TRBD2 (6 bases). Germline CDR1 and CDR2: MNHEY and SVGEGT. Deletions cut 4 bases from V and 1 base from J, with 11 bases between. CDR3 size: 15 residues. For the CDR3, the DNA is TGTGCCAGCAGTTGGGGGGAACCATCCTACAATGAGCAGTTCTTC. This gives the protein CASSWGEPSYNEQFF.

This sequence joins TRBV12-3 or TRBV12-4 and TRBJ2-5, with D possibly matching TRBD1 (6 bases). The CDR3 has 15 amino acids. Trimming left V 4 bases short and J 2 bases short, with 14 bases between. CDR3 sequence reads: CASSYRQVLQETQYF. In DNA, the CDR3 is TGTGCCAGCAGTTATCGACAGGTCTTACAAGAGACCCAGTACTTC.